The rows below give T cell receptor beta chains drawn from one sample of a study of OX40 agonist ivuxolimab in advanced cancers. Sequencing used immunoSEQ multiplex PCR; TCRdb keeps in-frame clones, though not all of them. This sample carries about 77,000 clones, about 84% of them seen once, and the ten largest clones take about 4.6%. The input for sequencing was CD4+ or CD8+ T cells sorted from blood, taken in a trial of the OX40 agonist ivuxolimab. The receptors shown here come from an adult with an advanced solid tumor such as melanoma, head and neck, liver or kidney cancer. Each CDR3 is given with its conserved first and last residue. Fields, in order: V gene, J gene, clone size, D gene, CDR3 DNA, CDR3 protein. D genes are given only for firm matches. Not every row has a clone size; where given, it reads once, few, many or a size class.

v_call: TRBV7-9; j_call: TRBJ1-2; clone_size: -; d_call: -; cdr3_nt: TGTGCCAGCAGCTTAGGCCAAAACAGCTATGGCTACACCTTC; cdr3_aa: CASSLGQNSYGYTF
v_call: TRBV7-3; j_call: TRBJ2-2; clone_size: few; d_call: -; cdr3_nt: TGTGCCAGCAGCTTATATAGCGACGCGAACACCGGGGAGCTGTTTTTT; cdr3_aa: CASSLYSDANTGELFF
v_call: TRBV7-2; j_call: TRBJ1-2; clone_size: -; d_call: TRBD1; cdr3_nt: TGTGCCAGCAGCTTAGGGGGGACAGGGGGCGCAGTCTATGGCTACACCTTC; cdr3_aa: CASSLGGTGGAVYGYTF
v_call: TRBV6-6; j_call: TRBJ2-3; clone_size: -; d_call: -; cdr3_nt: TGTGCCAGCAATGGCGGGGATACGCAGTATTTT; cdr3_aa: CASNGGDTQYF
v_call: TRBV29-1; j_call: TRBJ2-1; clone_size: -; d_call: TRBD1; cdr3_nt: TGCAGCGTTGTCACAGGGGAAGCAAATGAGCAGTTCTTC; cdr3_aa: CSVVTGEANEQFF
v_call: TRBV9; j_call: TRBJ2-3; clone_size: -; d_call: -; cdr3_nt: TGTGCCAGCAGCGTAGTGCTAACGGGAGATACGCAGTATTTT; cdr3_aa: CASSVVLTGDTQYF
v_call: TRBV7-2; j_call: TRBJ2-1; clone_size: few; d_call: TRBD2; cdr3_nt: TGTGCCAGCAGCCGACTAGCGGTAAACAATGAGCAGTTCTTC; cdr3_aa: CASSRLAVNNEQFF
v_call: TRBV7-3; j_call: TRBJ1-1; clone_size: once; d_call: -; cdr3_nt: TGTGCCAGCAGCTCCGGACAGAGGAACACTGAAGCTTTCTTT; cdr3_aa: CASSSGQRNTEAFF
v_call: TRBV5-5; j_call: TRBJ2-5; clone_size: -; d_call: TRBD2; cdr3_nt: TGTGCCAGCAGCCGTACTAGCGATCAAGAGACCCAGTACTTC; cdr3_aa: CASSRTSDQETQYF
v_call: TRBV18; j_call: TRBJ2-5; clone_size: -; d_call: -; cdr3_nt: TGTGCCAGCTCACCATGGGAGACCCAGTACTTC; cdr3_aa: CASSPWETQYF
v_call: TRBV6-1; j_call: TRBJ2-6; clone_size: -; d_call: -; cdr3_nt: TGTGCCAGCAGTGAGGGGGCTGGGGCCAACGTCCTGACTTTC; cdr3_aa: CASSEGAGANVLTF
v_call: TRBV11-1; j_call: TRBJ2-2; clone_size: -; d_call: -; cdr3_nt: TGTGCCAGCAGCTTACGCGGCGGGGAGCTGTTTTTT; cdr3_aa: CASSLRGGELFF
v_call: TRBV7-2; j_call: TRBJ2-1; clone_size: -; d_call: -; cdr3_nt: TGTGCCAGCAGCTTAGCTCGGGGACTCAGCTCCTACAATGAGCAGTTCTTC; cdr3_aa: CASSLARGLSSYNEQFF
v_call: TRBV19; j_call: TRBJ1-5; clone_size: once; d_call: -; cdr3_nt: TGTGCCAGTAGTATAGTCAGAGCTAGCAATCAGCCCCAGCATTTT; cdr3_aa: CASSIVRASNQPQHF
v_call: TRBV11-2; j_call: TRBJ1-4; clone_size: once; d_call: TRBD1; cdr3_nt: TGTGCCAGCAGCTTAGACAGGGGGTATGAAAAACTGTTTTTT; cdr3_aa: CASSLDRGYEKLFF
v_call: TRBV9; j_call: TRBJ1-1; clone_size: -; d_call: -; cdr3_nt: TGTGCCAGCAGCGTAGAGGGGGGGAAAGCTTTCTTT; cdr3_aa: CASSVEGGKAFF
v_call: TRBV21-1; j_call: TRBJ2-3; clone_size: -; d_call: -; cdr3_nt: TGTGCCAGCAGCTCAGAGACTAGCGGACTTCGCACAGATACGCAGTATTTT; cdr3_aa: CASSSETSGLRTDTQYF
v_call: TRBV18; j_call: TRBJ2-3; clone_size: -; d_call: -; cdr3_nt: TGTGCCAGCTCACCAGCTCAGAGGGGATCATTGGATACGCAGTATTTT; cdr3_aa: CASSPAQRGSLDTQYF
v_call: TRBV7-3; j_call: TRBJ2-1; clone_size: medium-sized; d_call: TRBD1; cdr3_nt: TGTGCCAGCAGCCAAATCGGACAGGGGGTGGCAGATGAGCAGTTCTTC; cdr3_aa: CASSQIGQGVADEQFF
v_call: TRBV5-4; j_call: TRBJ1-3; clone_size: few; d_call: -; cdr3_nt: TGTGCCAGCAGCTTGGAGCCTCGTTCCTCTGGAAACACCATATATTTT; cdr3_aa: CASSLEPRSSGNTIYF
v_call: TRBV5-1; j_call: TRBJ2-1; clone_size: -; d_call: TRBD2; cdr3_nt: TGCGCCAGCAGGGGAGATAGCGGGAGTATCGATGAGCAGTTCTTC; cdr3_aa: CASRGDSGSIDEQFF
v_call: TRBV7-9; j_call: TRBJ1-2; clone_size: -; d_call: -; cdr3_nt: TGTGCCAGCAGCACCAGGGCTGAGGGGTTC; cdr3_aa: CASSTRAEGF
v_call: TRBV29-1; j_call: TRBJ2-6; clone_size: -; d_call: -; cdr3_nt: TGCAGCGTTGGTCAAAACTCTGGGGCCAACGTCCTGACTTTC; cdr3_aa: CSVGQNSGANVLTF
v_call: TRBV10-3; j_call: TRBJ2-7; clone_size: -; d_call: TRBD1; cdr3_nt: TGTGCCATCAGTGGCGGACAGGGGGCTCAAAGGGGCGAGCAGTACTTC; cdr3_aa: CAISGGQGAQRGEQYF
v_call: TRBV7-6; j_call: TRBJ1-5; clone_size: -; d_call: -; cdr3_nt: TGTGCCAGCAGCTTGCTCCCGGCAGCTACCAATCAGCCCCAGCATTTT; cdr3_aa: CASSLLPAATNQPQHF
v_call: TRBV7-9; j_call: TRBJ1-3; clone_size: -; d_call: -; cdr3_nt: TGTGCCAGCAGCTTACAAGGAAGTCGAAACACCATATATTTT; cdr3_aa: CASSLQGSRNTIYF
v_call: TRBV5-6; j_call: TRBJ2-7; clone_size: -; d_call: TRBD1; cdr3_nt: TGTGCCAGCAGCACGGGACAGGGAATCTACGAGCAGTACTTC; cdr3_aa: CASSTGQGIYEQYF
v_call: TRBV19; j_call: TRBJ2-1; clone_size: few; d_call: -; cdr3_nt: TGTGCCAGTAGTATAGGTACAGGGGACTGGGATGAGCAGTTCTTC; cdr3_aa: CASSIGTGDWDEQFF
v_call: TRBV19; j_call: TRBJ1-5; clone_size: -; d_call: -; cdr3_nt: TGTGCCAGTAGTATAGACCTTACACTTAGCAATCAGCCCCAGCATTTT; cdr3_aa: CASSIDLTLSNQPQHF
v_call: TRBV6-1; j_call: TRBJ2-3; clone_size: once; d_call: TRBD1; cdr3_nt: TGTGCCAGCAGTGAAGAGACAGGGGGCGCAGATACGCAGTATTTT; cdr3_aa: CASSEETGGADTQYF
v_call: TRBV7-9; j_call: TRBJ1-4; clone_size: once; d_call: -; cdr3_nt: TGTGCCAGCAGCTTACAGGGCGCGGTTAAAAAACTGTTTTTT; cdr3_aa: CASSLQGAVKKLFF
v_call: TRBV7-2; j_call: TRBJ2-7; clone_size: once; d_call: -; cdr3_nt: TGTGCCAGCAGCTACCGATACACCAGTGACGAGCAGTACTTC; cdr3_aa: CASSYRYTSDEQYF
v_call: TRBV2; j_call: TRBJ2-7; clone_size: -; d_call: TRBD2; cdr3_nt: TGTGCCAGCAGTCTACTAGCGGGAGGGAGCGAGCAGTACTTC; cdr3_aa: CASSLLAGGSEQYF
v_call: TRBV7-9; j_call: TRBJ1-4; clone_size: -; d_call: -; cdr3_nt: TGTGCCAGCAGTTATCAGGCGACTAATGAAAAACTGTTTTTT; cdr3_aa: CASSYQATNEKLFF
v_call: TRBV6-5; j_call: TRBJ2-5; clone_size: -; d_call: TRBD1; cdr3_nt: TGTGCCAGCAGTCAGGGGGCCTTGATACAAGAGACCCAGTACTTC; cdr3_aa: CASSQGALIQETQYF
v_call: TRBV4-2; j_call: TRBJ2-7; clone_size: few; d_call: -; cdr3_nt: TGTGCCAGCAGCCAAGACGGGGGCGAGCAGTACTTC; cdr3_aa: CASSQDGGEQYF
v_call: TRBV18; j_call: TRBJ2-5; clone_size: -; d_call: TRBD1; cdr3_nt: TGTGCCAGCTCACCGGCTAGGACAGGGGAAGAGACCCAGTACTTC; cdr3_aa: CASSPARTGEETQYF
v_call: TRBV5-5; j_call: TRBJ1-1; clone_size: -; d_call: -; cdr3_nt: TGTGCCAGCAGCTTGGCGAGAACTGAAGCTTTCTTT; cdr3_aa: CASSLARTEAFF
v_call: TRBV7-9; j_call: TRBJ2-4; clone_size: many; d_call: -; cdr3_nt: TGTGCCAGCAGCTTAGTGACAGCCAAAAACATTCAGTACTTC; cdr3_aa: CASSLVTAKNIQYF
v_call: TRBV6-1; j_call: TRBJ2-7; clone_size: -; d_call: -; cdr3_nt: TGTGCCAGCAGTGAAGGGTGGAGGGACAACAAGGTCTACGAGCAGTACTTC; cdr3_aa: CASSEGWRDNKVYEQYF
v_call: TRBV5-6; j_call: TRBJ2-3; clone_size: -; d_call: TRBD2; cdr3_nt: TGTGCCAGCAGCTCCCGACTAGCGGGAGGGGGAGATACGCAGTATTTT; cdr3_aa: CASSSRLAGGGDTQYF
v_call: TRBV30; j_call: TRBJ2-3; clone_size: -; d_call: -; cdr3_nt: TGTGCCTGGAGTGGGGTAGCGTCAGATACGCAGTATTTT; cdr3_aa: CAWSGVASDTQYF
v_call: TRBV5-6; j_call: TRBJ1-3; clone_size: -; d_call: TRBD1; cdr3_nt: TGTGCCAGCAGTATTGACAGGGGGCCTTTTGCAAACACCATATATTTT; cdr3_aa: CASSIDRGPFANTIYF
v_call: TRBV6-1; j_call: TRBJ2-1; clone_size: -; d_call: TRBD1; cdr3_nt: TGTGCCAGCAGGGGACAGGGTCGATCCTACAATGAGCAGTTCTTC; cdr3_aa: CASRGQGRSYNEQFF
v_call: TRBV6-1; j_call: TRBJ2-5; clone_size: -; d_call: -; cdr3_nt: TGTGCCAGCAGTGTCCAACCTTCCTCAGGGGAGACCCAGTACTTC; cdr3_aa: CASSVQPSSGETQYF
v_call: TRBV4-1; j_call: TRBJ1-4; clone_size: -; d_call: -; cdr3_nt: TGCGCCAGCAGCCAAGTTGCAGGGGTAGAAAAACTGTTTTTT; cdr3_aa: CASSQVAGVEKLFF
v_call: TRBV10-2; j_call: TRBJ2-5; clone_size: -; d_call: TRBD1; cdr3_nt: TGCGCCAGCAGCTGGGACAGTAGGGAGACCCAGTACTTC; cdr3_aa: CASSWDSRETQYF
v_call: TRBV7-2; j_call: TRBJ1-2; clone_size: -; d_call: -; cdr3_nt: TGTGCCAGCAGCCGACCACGTTCCGACGGCAACTATGGCTACACCTTC; cdr3_aa: CASSRPRSDGNYGYTF
v_call: TRBV27; j_call: TRBJ2-7; clone_size: -; d_call: TRBD2; cdr3_nt: TGTGCCAGCAGGTCTCTAGCGGTCCCCTACGAGCAGTACTTC; cdr3_aa: CASRSLAVPYEQYF
v_call: TRBV14; j_call: TRBJ2-1; clone_size: -; d_call: -; cdr3_nt: TGTGCCAGCAGCCAAAGCCCATACAATGAGCAGTTCTTC; cdr3_aa: CASSQSPYNEQFF
v_call: TRBV7-3; j_call: TRBJ1-2; clone_size: -; d_call: -; cdr3_nt: TGTGCCAGCAGCTTTCCACAGTTCTATGGCTACACCTTC; cdr3_aa: CASSFPQFYGYTF
v_call: TRBV5-5; j_call: TRBJ2-2; clone_size: -; d_call: -; cdr3_nt: TGTGCCAGCAGCTTGTTGATGGCGGTCGGGACCGGGGAGCTGTTTTTT; cdr3_aa: CASSLLMAVGTGELFF
v_call: TRBV4-2; j_call: TRBJ2-7; clone_size: few; d_call: -; cdr3_nt: TGTGCCAGCAGCCCCCGCGGGACCTCCTACGAGCAGTACTTC; cdr3_aa: CASSPRGTSYEQYF
v_call: TRBV11-1; j_call: TRBJ2-7; clone_size: few; d_call: -; cdr3_nt: TGTGCCAGCAGCTTACAAGCATACGAGCAGTACTTC; cdr3_aa: CASSLQAYEQYF
v_call: TRBV19; j_call: TRBJ2-1; clone_size: -; d_call: TRBD2; cdr3_nt: TGTGCCAGTACGCTAGCGGGGGGTCTCAATGAGCAGTTCTTC; cdr3_aa: CASTLAGGLNEQFF